This entry lists 4 T cell receptor beta chains sequenced from one sample in a study of T cell repertoires in cytomegalovirus infection. In TCRdb, the reads were re-called with MiXCR into one record per CDR3 protein. The sample has 200,000 to 300,000 distinct CDR3 sequences, less than 9.5% seen once. Sequenced material: PBMCs. The receptors were gathered from a human donor in good health (CMV status not recorded). Some clones in this sample may be carry-over from other donors' samples.

The sample holds a few counts of this clonotype. The chain is built from TRBV7-2 and TRBJ2-4, with a tentative D call TRBD2 (6 bases). CDR3 length: 14 residues. Trimming shortened V by 4 bases and J by 5 bases, and 12 bases separated the two germline ends. In germline, CDR1 is SGHTA, CDR2 FQGNSA. CDR3 nucleotide sequence: TGTGCCAGCAGCTCCTACAGCGGGCAAAACATTCAGTACTTC. It codes for CASSSYSGQNIQYF.

This clonotype was seen only a few times. This chain links TRBV5-6 with TRBJ2-1; D is uncertain. The length of the CDR3 is 15 residues. Germline V gives CDR1 SGHDT, CDR2 YYEEEE. V dropped 4 bases and J dropped 0 bases, with 11 bases sitting between them. This CDR3 is CASSPPPPSYNEQFF. The CDR3 nucleotides read TGTGCCAGCAGCCCGCCGCCACCCTCCTACAATGAGCAGTTCTTC. The variable domain in full, with the rest retrieved from reference TRBV5-6 and TRBJ2-1, is DAGVTQSPTHLIKTRGQQVTLRCSPKSGHDTVSWYQQALGQGPQFIFQYYEEEERQRGNFPDRFSGHQFPNYSSELNVNALLLGDSALYLCASSPPPPSYNEQFFGPGTRLTVL.

The rearrangement links TRBV5-6 to TRBJ1-2; no reliable D call. The CDR3 is 14 amino acids. Trimming took off 4 bases at V and 5 bases at J, with 15 bases between the two ends. Germline V gene data show CDR1 as SGHDT and CDR2 as YYEEEE. The CDR3 here is CASSRSPDGYGYTF. In DNA, the CDR3 is TGTGCCAGCAGCAGGAGCCCTGACGGGTATGGCTACACCTTC.

This clonotype was counted ten times or more. This chain uses TRBV12-3 or TRBV12-4 with TRBJ2-7; the D gene is possibly TRBD2 (6 bases). CDR3 length: 13 residues. The V end was cut by 7 bases, the J end by 4 bases, with 14 bases between. In DNA, the CDR3 is TGTGCCAGCAAACAGCGGGCGGGGTACGAGCAGTACTTC. Residues: CASKQRAGYEQYF.